Shown below are 5 T cell receptor beta chains from a single sample sequenced in a study of HIV-infected patients and healthy controls. One entry per CDR3 protein, called by TCRdb with MiXCR from the 5' RACE reads. The table records about 64,000 distinct CDR3 sequences, approximately 21% of them present only once. Material: CD4+ T cells from blood. The source of these receptors is a human donor in good health.

Many counts were recorded for this clonotype. The chain combines TRBV2 with TRBJ2-1; 7 positions agree with TRBD1. CDR3 length: 15 residues. V shed 6 bases and J 4 bases; nucleotides not matched to a gene: 9. Looked up from germline, CDR1 is SNHLY and CDR2 is FYNNEI. CDR3: CASRDRTGLYNEQFF. CDR3 bases: TGTGCCAGCAGGGACCGGACAGGTTTGTACAATGAGCAGTTCTTC. The full variable domain, with the rest looked up from reference TRBV2 and TRBJ2-1, is EPEVTQTPSHQVTQMGQEVILRCVPISNHLYFYWYRQILGQKVEFLVSFYNNEISEKSEIFDDQFSVERPDGSNFTLKIRSTKLEDSAMYFCASRDRTGLYNEQFFGPGTRLTVL.

V and J are TRBV2 and TRBJ1-5; 10 nucleotides line up with TRBD1. Germline V gene data show CDR1 as SNHLY and CDR2 as FYNNEI. The ends lost 5 bases at V and 2 bases at J; junction bases unmatched: 3. The CDR3 has 15 residues. CDR3 residues: CASSPDRGGNQPQHF. CDR3 nucleotide sequence: TGTGCCAGCAGTCCGGACAGGGGGGGCAATCAGCCCCAGCATTTT.

Here the CDR3 reads CASSLSVRHISYEQYF. CDR3 DNA: TGTGCCAGTAGTCTCTCCGTGAGGCATATCTCCTACGAGCAGTACTTC. This sequence joins TRBV19 and TRBJ2-7; no clear D. Trimming shortened V by 5 bases and J by 0 bases, and 17 bases separated the two germline ends. CDR3 size: 16 residues. Germline V lookup: CDR1 LNHDA, CDR2 SQIVND (reference sequence).

This clonotype has just a few counts. J is TRBJ2-1 and V is TRBV7-9, with 9 bases aligning to TRBD2. The germline V gene has CDR1 SEHNR and CDR2 FQNEAQ (reference sequence). Trimming at V came to 4 bases and at J to 9 bases, leaving 16 bases not matched to a gene. CDR3 size: 17 residues. The CDR3 spells CASSSSGTSLRAGEQFF. DNA for the CDR3: TGTGCCAGCAGCTCCTCCGGGACTAGCCTAAGAGCGGGTGAGCAGTTCTTC.

The sample holds many counts of this clonotype. The V call is TRBV5-5, the J call TRBJ1-5; D is uncertain. V shed 3 bases and J shed 3 bases, with 7 bases lying between them. Germline V CDR1 and CDR2: SGHKS, YYEKEE (reference sequence). The CDR3 is 13 residues long. Here the CDR3 reads CASSSGPNQPQHF. The CDR3 DNA is TGTGCCAGCAGCTCAGGTCCCAATCAGCCCCAGCATTTT. Together with reference TRBV5-5 and TRBJ1-5, the CDR3 gives the full variable domain: DAGVTQSPTHLIKTRGQQVTLRCSPISGHKSVSWYQQVLGQGPQFIFQYYEKEERGRGNFPDRFSARQFPNYSSELNVNALLLGDSALYLCASSSGPNQPQHFGDGTRLSIL.